This T cell receptor beta chain was identified in a study of T cell responses to AZD1222 COVID-19 vaccine. Sequenced by immunoSEQ multiplex PCR; TCRdb stores in-frame clones only, minus some. The repertoire holds roughly 100,000 clones, with about 92% as singletons. Germline V gene data show CDR1 as MNHEY and CDR2 as SVGEGT. V dropped 2 bases and J dropped 5; count of bases not matched to a gene: 8. The CDR3 totals 15 residues. The material sequenced was peripheral blood, taken 28 days after the second AZD1222 dose. The chain recombines TRBV6-2 or TRBV6-3 with TRBJ2-5; TRBD1 matches 7 bases. This sequence originates from an adult who received the AZD1222 COVID-19 vaccine. CDR3 protein: CASSYLGQVQETQYF. CDR3 nucleotides: TGTGCCAGCAGTTACCTCGGACAGGTCCAGGAGACCCAGTACTTC.